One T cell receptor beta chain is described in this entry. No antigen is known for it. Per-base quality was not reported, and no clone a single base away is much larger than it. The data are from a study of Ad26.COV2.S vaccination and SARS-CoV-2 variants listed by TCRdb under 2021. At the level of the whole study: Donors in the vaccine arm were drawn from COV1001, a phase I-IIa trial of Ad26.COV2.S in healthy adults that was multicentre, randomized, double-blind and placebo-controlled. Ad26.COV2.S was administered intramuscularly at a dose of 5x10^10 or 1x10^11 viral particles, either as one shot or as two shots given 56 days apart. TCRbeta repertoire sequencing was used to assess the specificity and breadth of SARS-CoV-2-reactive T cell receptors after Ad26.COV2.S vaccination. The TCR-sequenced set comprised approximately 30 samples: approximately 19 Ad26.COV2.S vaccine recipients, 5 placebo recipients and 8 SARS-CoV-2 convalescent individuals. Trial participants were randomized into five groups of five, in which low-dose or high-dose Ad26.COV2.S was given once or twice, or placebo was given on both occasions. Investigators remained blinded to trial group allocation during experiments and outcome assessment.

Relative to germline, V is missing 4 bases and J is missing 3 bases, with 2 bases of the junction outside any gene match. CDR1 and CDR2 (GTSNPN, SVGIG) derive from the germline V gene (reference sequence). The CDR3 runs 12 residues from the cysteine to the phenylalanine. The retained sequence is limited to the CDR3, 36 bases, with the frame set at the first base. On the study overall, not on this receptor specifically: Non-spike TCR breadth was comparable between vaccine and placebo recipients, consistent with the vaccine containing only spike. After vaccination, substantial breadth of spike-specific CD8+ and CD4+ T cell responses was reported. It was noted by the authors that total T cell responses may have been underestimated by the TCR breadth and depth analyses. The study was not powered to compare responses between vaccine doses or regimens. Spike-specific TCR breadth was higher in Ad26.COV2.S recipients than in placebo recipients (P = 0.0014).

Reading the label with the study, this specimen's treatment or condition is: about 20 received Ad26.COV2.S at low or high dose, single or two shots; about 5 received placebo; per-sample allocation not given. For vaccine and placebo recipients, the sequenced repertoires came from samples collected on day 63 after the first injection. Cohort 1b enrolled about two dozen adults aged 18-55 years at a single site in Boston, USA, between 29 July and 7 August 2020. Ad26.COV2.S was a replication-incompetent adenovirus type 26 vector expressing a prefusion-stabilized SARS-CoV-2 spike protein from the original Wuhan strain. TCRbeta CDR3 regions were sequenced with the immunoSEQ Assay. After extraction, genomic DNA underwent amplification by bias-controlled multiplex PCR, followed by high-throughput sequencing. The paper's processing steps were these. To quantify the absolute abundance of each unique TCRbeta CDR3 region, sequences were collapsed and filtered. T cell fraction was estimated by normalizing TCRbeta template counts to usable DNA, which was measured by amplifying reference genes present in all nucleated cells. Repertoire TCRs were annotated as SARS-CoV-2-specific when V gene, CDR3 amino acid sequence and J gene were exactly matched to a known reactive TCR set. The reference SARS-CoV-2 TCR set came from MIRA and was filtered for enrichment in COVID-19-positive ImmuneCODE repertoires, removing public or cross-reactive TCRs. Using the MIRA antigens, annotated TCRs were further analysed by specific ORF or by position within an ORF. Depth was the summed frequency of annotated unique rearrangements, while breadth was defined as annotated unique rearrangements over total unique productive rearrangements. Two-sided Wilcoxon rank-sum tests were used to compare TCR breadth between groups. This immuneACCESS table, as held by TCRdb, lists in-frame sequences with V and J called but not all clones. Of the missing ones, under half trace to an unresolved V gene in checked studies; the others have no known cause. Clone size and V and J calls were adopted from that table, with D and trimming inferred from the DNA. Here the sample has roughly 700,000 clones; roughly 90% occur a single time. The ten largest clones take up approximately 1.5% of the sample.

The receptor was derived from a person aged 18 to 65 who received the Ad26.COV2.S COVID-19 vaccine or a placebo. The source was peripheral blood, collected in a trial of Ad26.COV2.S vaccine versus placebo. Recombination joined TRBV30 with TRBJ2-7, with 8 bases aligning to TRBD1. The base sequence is TGTGCCTGGACCACAGGGGGCTACGAGCAGTACTTC. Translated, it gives CAWTTGGYEQYF.